This T cell receptor (beta chain) emerged from a study of CD8 T cells in ankylosing spondylitis. This CDR3 has 15 residues. CDR1 is SEHNR and CDR2 is FQNEAQ in the germline V gene (reference sequence). V gave up 3 bases and J gave up 0 bases, with 9 bases separating them. This clonotype appeared many times. What it binds is not known. As the method for making TCR beta libraries, quantitative 5'-RACE with molecular barcodes was used. TCRdb fed the 5' RACE reads into MiXCR, producing one record per CDR3 protein. The sample carries 500,000 to 650,000 distinct CDR3 sequences, over 4% recorded once. Study-level findings and limits: Typical of ankylosing spondylitis blood, it appeared, was a TCR beta motif of eight highly homologous variants. Earlier reports found some motif variants in synovial fluid and blood in reactive arthritis.

The clonotype comes from a male donor with ankylosing spondylitis. Material for sequencing was blood, either unsorted or a sorted T cell fraction (not recorded which). The chain links TRBV7-9 to TRBJ1-5; D is possibly TRBD1 (5 bases). CDR3 in amino acids: CASSLSGSSNQPQHF. CDR3 coding DNA: TGTGCCAGCAGCTTGTCAGGGAGTAGCAATCAGCCCCAGCATTTT.